This T cell receptor (beta chain) stems from a study of graft-versus-host responses after intestinal transplantation. Study at large: Induction with anti-thymocyte globulin, then tacrolimus and steroids for around three years, was given to all recipients.

The ends were cut back, 5 bases at V and 4 bases at J, with 13 bases in the middle. The V gene's germline CDR1 is SNHLY and CDR2 FYNNEI. The CDR3 is made up of 14 amino acids. TCRdb keeps only in-frame clones here, not all; method: immunoSEQ multiplex PCR. The profile shows tens of thousands of clones, less than 95% of them singletons. This clone was recorded once. This receptor was obtained from a human patient who received an intestinal transplant, so some T cells may come from the graft donor. The sample in question was PBMCs, obtained more than 310 days after intestinal transplant. The chain recombines TRBV2 with TRBJ2-3; D call uncertain. The CDR3 reads CASSTLVGPDTQYF. CDR3 DNA sequence: TGTGCCAGCAGTACCCTTGTAGGACCAGATACGCAGTATTTT.